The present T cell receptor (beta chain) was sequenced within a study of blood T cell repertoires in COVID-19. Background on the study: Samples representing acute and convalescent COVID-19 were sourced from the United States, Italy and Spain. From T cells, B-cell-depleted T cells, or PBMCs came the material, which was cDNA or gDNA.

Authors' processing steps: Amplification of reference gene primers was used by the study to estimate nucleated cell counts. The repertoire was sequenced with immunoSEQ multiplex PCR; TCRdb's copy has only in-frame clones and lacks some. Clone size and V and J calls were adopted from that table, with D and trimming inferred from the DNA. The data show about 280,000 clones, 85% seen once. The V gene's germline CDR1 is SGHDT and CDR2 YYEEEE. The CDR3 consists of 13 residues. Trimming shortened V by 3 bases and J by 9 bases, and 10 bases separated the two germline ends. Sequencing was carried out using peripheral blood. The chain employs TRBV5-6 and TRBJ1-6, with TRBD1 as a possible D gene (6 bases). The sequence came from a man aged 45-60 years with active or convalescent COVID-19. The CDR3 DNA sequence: TGTGCCAGCAGCTCCGACAGGTTTTCACCCCTCCACTTT. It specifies CASSSDRFSPLHF.